This is a list of T cell receptor beta chains from one sample in a study of T cell responses to AZD1222 COVID-19 vaccine. The repertoire was sequenced with immunoSEQ multiplex PCR; TCRdb's copy has only in-frame clones and lacks some. Counted here are 150,000 to 190,000 clones, about 90% occurring once; the ten biggest clones make up just over 9%. The starting material was peripheral blood, obtained 28 days after the second AZD1222 dose. Receptor source: an adult who received the AZD1222 COVID-19 vaccine. CDR3s include the opening cysteine and the closing phenylalanine or tryptophan. D genes are given only for firm matches. Clone size is shown for a subset of rows, as once, few, many or a class of expanded clone.

TRBJ1-1 - TRBV30 - CAWRTLGYTEAFF TGTGCCTGGAGGACGTTGGGGTACACTGAAGCTTTCTTT
TRBJ1-4 - TRBV5-1 - CASSLAPTGDNEKLFF TGCGCCAGCAGCTTGGCCCCGACCGGGGATAATGAAAAACTGTTTTTT
TRBJ2-1 once TRBV3-1/TRBV3-2 - CASSQRHVGVEQFF TGTGCCAGCAGCCAGAGACACGTGGGAGTTGAGCAGTTCTTC
TRBJ1-2 - TRBV5-4 TRBD1 CASSIGQAGYTF TGTGCCAGCAGCATCGGACAGGCCGGCTACACCTTC
TRBJ2-1 - TRBV5-1 TRBD2 CASSPYSGIDNEQFF TGCGCCAGCAGCCCGTATAGCGGGATCGACAATGAGCAGTTCTTC
TRBJ1-2 - TRBV29-1 - CSVVWGWGYGYTF TGCAGCGTCGTGTGGGGTTGGGGCTATGGCTACACCTTC
TRBJ1-1 - TRBV6-5 - CASSYNRVRGGTEAFF TGTGCCAGCAGTTACAACCGGGTACGGGGGGGCACTGAAGCTTTCTTT
TRBJ2-2 - TRBV5-1 - CASSPAGTMNTGELFF TGCGCCAGCAGCCCGGCCGGGACAATGAACACCGGGGAGCTGTTTTTT
TRBJ2-2 - TRBV3-1/TRBV3-2 - CASSLNLNTGELFF TGTGCCAGCAGCCTCAACCTGAACACCGGGGAGCTGTTTTTT
TRBJ2-3 - TRBV13 - CASSLSLGSSTDTQYF TGTGCCAGCAGCTTAAGCCTGGGATCTAGCACAGATACGCAGTATTTT
TRBJ2-7 - TRBV28 TRBD2 CASSHPGLAGGAKAQYF TGTGCCAGCAGTCATCCGGGACTAGCGGGAGGGGCTAAGGCGCAGTACTTC
TRBJ1-1 - TRBV6-6 TRBD1 CASSPRTGLNTEAFF TGTGCCAGCAGTCCGCGGACAGGTTTGAACACTGAAGCTTTCTTT
TRBJ1-3 - TRBV7-8 - CASSRVRESSGNTIYF TGTGCCAGCAGCCGAGTCCGAGAGAGCTCTGGAAACACCATATATTTT
TRBJ1-2 - TRBV4-3 - CASSQESMGGNYGYTF TGCGCCAGCAGCCAGGAATCTATGGGAGGAAATTATGGCTACACCTTC
TRBJ2-7 - TRBV9 TRBD1 CASSRGTGDPYEQYF TGTGCCAGCAGCCGCGGGACAGGCGATCCCTACGAGCAGTACTTC
TRBJ2-1 - TRBV18 - CASSTAGARESYNEQFF TGTGCCAGCTCGACAGCAGGGGCCAGGGAATCCTACAATGAGCAGTTCTTC
TRBJ1-2 - TRBV30 - CAWVMSGASNYGYTF TGTGCCTGGGTCATGTCTGGGGCTTCTAACTATGGCTACACCTTC
TRBJ2-5 - TRBV5-4 - CASSLGAGGLGETQYF TGTGCCAGCAGCTTGGGGGCTGGTGGTTTGGGCGAGACCCAGTACTTC
TRBJ1-5 few TRBV4-3 - CASSLGFNQPQHF TGCGCCAGCAGCTTGGGTTTCAATCAGCCCCAGCATTTT
TRBJ1-2 - TRBV5-4 - CASSLAGRESYGYTF TGTGCCAGCAGCTTGGCTGGCAGGGAGAGCTATGGCTACACCTTC
TRBJ1-2 - TRBV7-2 - CASSAYFTVNYGYTF TGTGCCAGCAGCGCGTACTTCACAGTCAACTATGGCTACACCTTC
TRBJ2-5 - TRBV11-2 TRBD2 CASSSGLAETQYF TGTGCCAGCAGCTCCGGACTAGCAGAGACCCAGTACTTC
TRBJ1-5 - TRBV28 - CASSLQESNQPQHF TGTGCCAGCAGTTTGCAGGAAAGCAATCAGCCCCAGCATTTT
TRBJ2-1 - TRBV6-1 - CASSERSSYNEQFF TGTGCCAGCAGTGAGAGGTCTTCCTACAATGAGCAGTTCTTC
TRBJ1-2 - TRBV5-1 TRBD1 CASSLGGTENGYTF TGCGCCAGCAGCTTGGGAGGGACAGAAAATGGCTACACCTTC
TRBJ1-5 - TRBV28 - CASTLGGSNQPQHF TGTGCCAGCACCTTAGGGGGAAGCAATCAGCCCCAGCATTTT
TRBJ1-1 - TRBV7-3 - CASSLGQRGGYTEAFF TGTGCCAGCAGCTTAGGCCAGCGAGGAGGGTACACTGAAGCTTTCTTT
TRBJ1-3 - TRBV4-1 - CASSYRWTDSGNTIYF TGCGCCAGCAGCTACCGATGGACAGACTCTGGAAACACCATATATTTT
TRBJ2-2 - TRBV28 TRBD1 CASSLLIGTGETGELFF TGTGCCAGCAGTTTACTTATTGGCACAGGGGAAACCGGGGAGCTGTTTTTT
TRBJ2-1 - TRBV11-2 TRBD2 CASSAGTSGMNEQFF TGTGCCAGCAGCGCCGGGACTAGCGGGATGAATGAGCAGTTCTTC
TRBJ1-5 - TRBV7-2 - CASSRRAGENQPQHF TGTGCCAGCAGTCGACGAGCGGGCGAGAATCAGCCCCAGCATTTT
TRBJ2-1 - TRBV6-2/TRBV6-3 - CASSFLDRYNEQFF TGTGCCAGCAGCTTCCTGGACAGATACAATGAGCAGTTCTTC
TRBJ1-1 - TRBV5-1 TRBD1 CASSETGGRRPFF TGCGCCAGCAGCGAGACAGGGGGCAGGAGGCCTTTCTTT
TRBJ2-1 - TRBV4-3 - CASSHQGPSEQFF TGCGCCAGCAGCCACCAAGGTCCTTCCGAGCAGTTCTTC
TRBJ1-2 - TRBV3-1/TRBV3-2 - CASSQDLRRSVGYTF TGTGCCAGCAGCCAAGACCTCAGGCGATCGGTTGGCTACACCTTC
TRBJ2-3 - TRBV19 - CASSLRTASTDTQYF TGTGCCAGTAGTTTAAGGACAGCCTCCACAGATACGCAGTATTTT
TRBJ2-7 - TRBV4-3 - CASSQDLPAGNSYEQYF TGCGCCAGCAGCCAAGATCTTCCAGCAGGTAACTCCTACGAGCAGTACTTC
TRBJ2-7 few TRBV25-1 - CASSVSMGEQYF TGTGCCAGCAGTGTCTCTATGGGCGAGCAGTACTTC
TRBJ2-7 - TRBV28 - CASSLWGRAYEQYF TGTGCCAGCAGTTTATGGGGGAGAGCCTACGAGCAGTACTTC
TRBJ2-7 - TRBV5-4 - CASSFDRRYEQYF TGTGCCAGCAGCTTTGACAGGAGGTACGAGCAGTACTTC
TRBJ1-1 - TRBV3-1/TRBV3-2 - CASSSPGENTEAFF TGTGCCAGCAGCTCACCGGGAGAGAACACTGAAGCTTTCTTT
TRBJ1-2 - TRBV4-2 - CASSQGAIRQGFGYTF TGTGCCAGCAGCCAAGGGGCGATCCGGCAAGGTTTTGGCTACACCTTC
TRBJ2-1 - TRBV6-2/TRBV6-3 - CASSSPGLPSYNEQFF TGTGCCAGCAGTTCCCCTGGGCTACCTTCATACAATGAGCAGTTCTTC
TRBJ1-1 - TRBV2 - CASSEQRTEAFF TGTGCCAGCAGCGAACAGAGAACTGAAGCTTTCTTT
TRBJ2-1 - TRBV5-1 TRBD1 CASSLAGQGAGEQFF TGCGCCAGCAGCTTGGCCGGGCAGGGGGCCGGTGAGCAGTTCTTC
TRBJ2-1 - TRBV15 TRBD1 CATSRATTGVGNEQFF TGTGCCACCAGCAGAGCCACGACAGGGGTCGGCAATGAGCAGTTCTTC
TRBJ2-7 - TRBV18 - CASSPLDRVYEQYF TGTGCCAGCTCACCATTGGACAGAGTCTACGAGCAGTACTTC
TRBJ2-5 - TRBV5-4 TRBD1 CASSNGQGSQETQYF TGTGCCAGCAGCAACGGACAGGGATCCCAAGAGACCCAGTACTTC
TRBJ2-5 - TRBV5-8 - CASSLVRGGETQYF TGTGCCAGCAGCTTGGTGCGGGGAGGAGAGACCCAGTACTTC
TRBJ1-1 - TRBV28 TRBD1 CASRGQGYTEAFF TGTGCCAGCAGGGGACAGGGTTACACTGAAGCTTTCTTT
TRBJ2-2 - TRBV27 TRBD1 CASSSLQGAVGELFF TGTGCCAGCAGTTCGTTGCAGGGGGCGGTCGGGGAGCTGTTTTTT
TRBJ2-1 few TRBV7-5 - CARSKLAGAENEQFF TGTGCCAGAAGCAAATTAGCGGGAGCGGAAAATGAGCAGTTCTTC
TRBJ1-1 few TRBV18 - CASSPIEGGTEAFF TGTGCCAGCTCACCCATTGAGGGGGGCACTGAAGCTTTCTTT